This TCR beta chain derives from a study of blood T cell repertoires in COVID-19. Turning to the study itself: COVID-19 samples, acute and convalescent, were from the United States, Italy and Spain. PBMCs, B-cell-depleted T cells, or T cells provided the cDNA or gDNA that made up the material.

Original processing methods: The authors estimated nucleated cell counts from reference gene primer amplification. Only in-frame clones appear in the TCRdb table, and some are missing; sequencing was by immunoSEQ multiplex PCR. The V and J calls and the clone size are those of that table, but D and trimming were determined from the DNA. This table has around 100,000 clones, more than 85% appearing once. The J segment lost 4 bases and the V segment lost 0 bases, leaving 4 bases of the junction unmatched. Germline lookup yields CDR1 SGHRS and CDR2 YFSETQ. There are 15 residues in the CDR3. Sequenced sample: peripheral blood. The clonotype was recovered from a man aged 25-45 years in a cohort sampled during active COVID-19. The genes are TRBV5-1 and TRBJ1-5, with 7 bases identical to TRBD1. CDR3: CASSLGGQPNQPQHF. The CDR3 DNA reads TGCGCCAGCAGCTTGGGGGGACAGCCTAATCAGCCCCAGCATTTT.